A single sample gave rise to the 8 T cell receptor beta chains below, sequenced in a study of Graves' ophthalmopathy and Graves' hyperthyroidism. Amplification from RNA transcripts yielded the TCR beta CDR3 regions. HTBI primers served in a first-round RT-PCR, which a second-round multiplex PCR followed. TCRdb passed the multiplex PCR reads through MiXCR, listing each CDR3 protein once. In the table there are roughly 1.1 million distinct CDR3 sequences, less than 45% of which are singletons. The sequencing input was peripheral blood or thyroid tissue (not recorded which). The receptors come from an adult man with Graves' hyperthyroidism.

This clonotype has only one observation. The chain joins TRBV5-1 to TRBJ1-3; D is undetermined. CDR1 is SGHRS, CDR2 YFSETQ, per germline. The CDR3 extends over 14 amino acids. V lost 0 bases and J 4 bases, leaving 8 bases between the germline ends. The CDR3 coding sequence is TGCGCCAGCAGCTTGGGGCCGGAAGGAAACACCATATATTTT. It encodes CASSLGPEGNTIYF.

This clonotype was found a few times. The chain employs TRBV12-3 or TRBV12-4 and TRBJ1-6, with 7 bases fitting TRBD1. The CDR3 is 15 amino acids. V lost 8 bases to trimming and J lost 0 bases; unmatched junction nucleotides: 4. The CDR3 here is CASQGVSSYNSPLHF. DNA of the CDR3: TGTGCCAGCCAGGGGGTCAGCTCCTATAATTCACCCCTCCACTTT.

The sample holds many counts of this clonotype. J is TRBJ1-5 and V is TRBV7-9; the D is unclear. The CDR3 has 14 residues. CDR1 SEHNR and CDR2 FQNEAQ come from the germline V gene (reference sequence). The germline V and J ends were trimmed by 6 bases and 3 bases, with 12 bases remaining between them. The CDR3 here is CASRQDGYNQPQHF. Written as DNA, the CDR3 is TGTGCCAGCAGGCAGGACGGCTACAATCAGCCCCAGCATTTT.

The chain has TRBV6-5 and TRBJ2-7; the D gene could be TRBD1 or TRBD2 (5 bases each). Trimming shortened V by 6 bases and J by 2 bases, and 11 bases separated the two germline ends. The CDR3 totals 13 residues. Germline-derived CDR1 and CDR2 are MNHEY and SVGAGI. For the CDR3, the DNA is TGTGCCAGCAGCGTCCGGGACCCCTACGAGCAGTACTTC. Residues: CASSVRDPYEQYF.

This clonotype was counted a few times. CDR3 loop: CASKGLGLGEQYF. The CDR3, as DNA: TGTGCCAGCAAGGGCTTAGGGTTGGGCGAGCAGTACTTC. V gene TRBV6-5 combines with J gene TRBJ2-7; D remains unclear. This CDR3 contains 13 residues. Deletions cut 7 bases from V and 6 bases from J, with 16 bases between. From germline, CDR1 is MNHEY and CDR2 SVGAGI.

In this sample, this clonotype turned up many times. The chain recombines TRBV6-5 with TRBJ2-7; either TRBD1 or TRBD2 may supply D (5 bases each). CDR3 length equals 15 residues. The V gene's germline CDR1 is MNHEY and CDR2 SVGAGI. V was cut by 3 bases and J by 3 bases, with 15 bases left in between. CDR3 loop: CASSYRPGTDYEQYF. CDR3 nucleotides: TGTGCCAGCAGTTATCGTCCCGGGACGGACTACGAGCAGTACTTC.

CDR3 in DNA: TGTGCCAGCAGTTACCGTCCCGGGACAGGGAGGATGAACACTGAAGCTTTCTTT. Residues: CASSYRPGTGRMNTEAFF. The chain combines TRBV6-5 with TRBJ1-1; 9 bases fit TRBD1. The germline V gene encodes CDR1 MNHEY and CDR2 SVGAGI. The CDR3 contains 18 residues. V shed 2 bases, J shed 0 bases, and the junction held 10 bases outside the gene matches.

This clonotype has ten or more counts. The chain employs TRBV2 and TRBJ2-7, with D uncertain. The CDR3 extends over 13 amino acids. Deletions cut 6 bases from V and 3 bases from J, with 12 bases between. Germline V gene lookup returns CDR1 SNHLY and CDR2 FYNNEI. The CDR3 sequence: CASSRTEGYEQYF. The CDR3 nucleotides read TGTGCCAGCAGCCGGACCGAAGGCTACGAGCAGTACTTC.